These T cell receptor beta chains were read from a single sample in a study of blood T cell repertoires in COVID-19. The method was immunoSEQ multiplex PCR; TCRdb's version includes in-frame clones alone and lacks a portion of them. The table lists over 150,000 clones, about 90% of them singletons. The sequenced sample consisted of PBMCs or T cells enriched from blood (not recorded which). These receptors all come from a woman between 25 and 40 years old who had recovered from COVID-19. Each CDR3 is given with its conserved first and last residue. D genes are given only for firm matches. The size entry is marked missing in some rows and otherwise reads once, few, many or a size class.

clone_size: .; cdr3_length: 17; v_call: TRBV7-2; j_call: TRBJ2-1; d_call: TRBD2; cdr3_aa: CASSLGVAGVSYNEQFF; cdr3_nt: TGTGCCAGCAGCTTAGGTGTGGCGGGAGTCTCCTACAATGAGCAGTTCTTC
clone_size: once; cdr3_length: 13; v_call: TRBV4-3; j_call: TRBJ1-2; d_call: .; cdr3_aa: CASSQKSVGGYTF; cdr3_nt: TGCGCCAGCAGCCAGAAAAGCGTCGGTGGCTACACCTTC
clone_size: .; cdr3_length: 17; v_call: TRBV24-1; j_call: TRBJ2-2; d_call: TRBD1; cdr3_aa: CATSVGGQGFDTGELFF; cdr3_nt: TGTGCCACCAGTGTAGGGGGCCAGGGGTTTGACACCGGGGAGCTGTTTTTT
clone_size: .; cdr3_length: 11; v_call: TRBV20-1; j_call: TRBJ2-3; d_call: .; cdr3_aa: CSARKGDTQYF; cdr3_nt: TGCAGTGCTAGAAAGGGGGATACGCAGTATTTT
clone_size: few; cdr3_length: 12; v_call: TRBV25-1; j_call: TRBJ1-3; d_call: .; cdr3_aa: CASTPGGNTIYF; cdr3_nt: TGTGCCAGCACCCCAGGGGGAAACACCATATATTTT
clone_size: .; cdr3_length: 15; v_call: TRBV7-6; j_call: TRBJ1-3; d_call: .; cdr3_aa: CASSSQRSSGNTIYF; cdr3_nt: TGTGCCAGCAGCTCCCAACGGAGCTCTGGAAACACCATATATTTT
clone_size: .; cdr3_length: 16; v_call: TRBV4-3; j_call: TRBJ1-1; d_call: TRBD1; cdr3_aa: CASSQLYRGQDTEAFF; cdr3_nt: TGCGCCAGCAGCCAGCTATACAGGGGGCAAGACACTGAAGCTTTCTTT
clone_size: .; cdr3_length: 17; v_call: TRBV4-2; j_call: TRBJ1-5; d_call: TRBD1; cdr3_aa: CASSQPLGQEGNQPQHF; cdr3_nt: TGTGCCAGCAGCCAACCATTGGGACAGGAGGGGAATCAGCCCCAGCATTTT
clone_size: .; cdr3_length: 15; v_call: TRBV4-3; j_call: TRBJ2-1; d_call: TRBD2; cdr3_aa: CASSFSQRGYNEQFF; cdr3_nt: TGCGCCAGCAGCTTCTCCCAGCGGGGGTACAATGAGCAGTTCTTC
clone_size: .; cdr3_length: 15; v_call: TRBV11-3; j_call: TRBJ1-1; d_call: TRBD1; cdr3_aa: CASSLEGGQDTEAFF; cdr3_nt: TGTGCCAGCAGCTTAGAGGGGGGACAGGACACTGAAGCTTTCTTT
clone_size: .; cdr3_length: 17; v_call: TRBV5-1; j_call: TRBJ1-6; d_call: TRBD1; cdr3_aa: CASRRTTGGRYNSPLHF; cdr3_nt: TGCGCCAGCAGACGGACCACAGGGGGACGGTATAATTCACCCCTCCACTTT
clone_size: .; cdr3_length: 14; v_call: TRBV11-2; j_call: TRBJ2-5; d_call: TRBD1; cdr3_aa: CASSRGQAQETQYF; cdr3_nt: TGTGCCAGCAGCCGCGGACAGGCCCAAGAGACCCAGTACTTC
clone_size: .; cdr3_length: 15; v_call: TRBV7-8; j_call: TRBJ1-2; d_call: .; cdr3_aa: CASSLVDAEVYGYTF; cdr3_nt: TGTGCCAGCAGCTTAGTCGACGCGGAAGTCTATGGCTACACCTTC
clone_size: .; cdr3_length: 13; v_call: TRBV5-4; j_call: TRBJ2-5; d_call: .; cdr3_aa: CASSPGVQETQYF; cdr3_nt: TGTGCCAGCAGCCCGGGGGTCCAAGAGACCCAGTACTTC
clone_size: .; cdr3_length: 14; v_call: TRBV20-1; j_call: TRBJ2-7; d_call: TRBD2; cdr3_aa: CSASPSGGQDEQYF; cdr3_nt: TGCAGTGCTAGTCCCAGCGGGGGGCAAGACGAGCAGTACTTC
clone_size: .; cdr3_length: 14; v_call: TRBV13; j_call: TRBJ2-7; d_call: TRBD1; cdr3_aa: CASSTGTGANEQYF; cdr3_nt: TGTGCCAGCAGCACCGGGACAGGGGCTAACGAGCAGTACTTC
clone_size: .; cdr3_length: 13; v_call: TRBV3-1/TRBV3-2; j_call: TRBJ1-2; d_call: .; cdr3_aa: CASSPRRGYGYTF; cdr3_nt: TGTGCCAGCAGCCCGAGGAGGGGCTATGGCTACACCTTC
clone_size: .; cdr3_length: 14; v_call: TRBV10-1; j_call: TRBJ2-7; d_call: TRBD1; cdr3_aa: CASSRGTGGYEQYF; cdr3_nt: TGCGCCAGCTCCCGTGGGACAGGGGGCTACGAGCAGTACTTC
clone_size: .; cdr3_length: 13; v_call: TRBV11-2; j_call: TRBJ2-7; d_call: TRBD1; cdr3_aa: CASSLTGENEQYF; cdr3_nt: TGTGCCAGCAGCTTAACAGGGGAGAACGAGCAGTACTTC
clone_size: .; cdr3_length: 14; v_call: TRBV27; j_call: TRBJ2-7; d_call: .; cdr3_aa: CASSPGTTTYEQYF; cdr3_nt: TGTGCCAGCAGCCCCGGGACAACTACTTACGAGCAGTACTTC
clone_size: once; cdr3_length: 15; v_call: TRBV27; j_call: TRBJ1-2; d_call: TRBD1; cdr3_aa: CASSLPTGPKEGYTF; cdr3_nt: TGTGCCAGCAGTTTGCCGACAGGGCCAAAAGAGGGCTACACCTTC
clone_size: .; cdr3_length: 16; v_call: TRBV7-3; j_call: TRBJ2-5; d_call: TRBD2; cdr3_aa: CASSTGLAGGQETQYF; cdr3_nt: TGTGCCAGCAGCACCGGACTAGCGGGGGGCCAAGAGACCCAGTACTTC
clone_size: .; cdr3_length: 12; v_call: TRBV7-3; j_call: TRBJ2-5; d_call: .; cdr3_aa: CASSSPGETQYF; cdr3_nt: TGTGCCAGCAGCTCCCCCGGAGAGACCCAGTACTTC
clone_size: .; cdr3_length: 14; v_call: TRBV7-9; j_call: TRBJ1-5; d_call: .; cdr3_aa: CASSSSDRLIPQHF; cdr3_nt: TGTGCCAGCAGCTCTTCTGACAGGCTCATACCCCAGCATTTT
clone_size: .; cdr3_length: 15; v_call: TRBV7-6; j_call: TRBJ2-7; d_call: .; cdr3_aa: CASSFDSRTAYEQYF; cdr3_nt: TGTGCCAGCAGCTTTGATTCTAGGACAGCTTACGAGCAGTACTTC